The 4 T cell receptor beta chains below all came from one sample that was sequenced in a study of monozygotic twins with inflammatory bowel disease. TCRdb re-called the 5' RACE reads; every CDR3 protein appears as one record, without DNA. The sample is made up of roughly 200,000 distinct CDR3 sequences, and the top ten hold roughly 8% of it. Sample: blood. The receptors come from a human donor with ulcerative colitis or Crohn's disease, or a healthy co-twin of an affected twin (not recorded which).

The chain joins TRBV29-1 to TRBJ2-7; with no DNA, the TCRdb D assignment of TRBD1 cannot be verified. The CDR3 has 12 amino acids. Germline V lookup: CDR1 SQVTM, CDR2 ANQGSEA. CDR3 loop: CSATGQGYEQYF.

CDR3 sequence reads: CASSLAGTSNGREQFF. The genes are TRBV7-2 and TRBJ2-1; TCRdb gives TRBD2 as the D gene, but with no DNA this cannot be confirmed. CDR1 is SGHTA and CDR2 is FQGNSA in the germline V gene. This CDR3 has 16 amino acids.

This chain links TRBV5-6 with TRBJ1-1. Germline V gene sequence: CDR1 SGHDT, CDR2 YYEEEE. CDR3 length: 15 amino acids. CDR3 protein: CASSLLLAEDTEAFF.

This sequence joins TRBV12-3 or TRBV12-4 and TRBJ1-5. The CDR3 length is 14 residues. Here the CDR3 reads CASSRDYSNQPQHF.